This T cell receptor (beta chain) was retrieved from a study of T cell responses to AZD1222 COVID-19 vaccine. Study-level results: Once two AZD1222 doses were given, Spike-specific TCR breadth and depth went up.

As regards this clone: Its antigen is unknown.

The junction had 7 bases not matched to a gene; V was cut back by 0 bases and J by 5 bases. The germline gives CDR1 ENHRY, CDR2 SYGVKD. The CDR3 spans 16 residues. Data came from immunoSEQ multiplex PCR; TCRdb stores just in-frame clones and leaves some out. This table holds over 110,000 clones, almost 95% found once. This specimen was peripheral blood, taken 28 days after the second AZD1222 dose. The source of this sequence is an adult who received the AZD1222 COVID-19 vaccine. The gene calls are TRBV10-3 and TRBJ1-1; 9 bases map to TRBD1. CDR3 nucleotides: TGTGCCATCAGTGAGTCGTACAGGGGGCCGGGGACTGAAGCTTTCTTT. The encoded protein is CAISESYRGPGTEAFF.